This T cell receptor (beta chain) was identified during a study of control samples from healthy donors and cancer patients. CDR1 and CDR2 from the germline V gene are SGHNT and YENEEA. The CDR3 sequence is 15 residues long. Losses at the gene ends were 3 bases for V and 5 bases for J; bases not matched to a gene: 4. Measured with immunoSEQ multiplex PCR; TCRdb has only the in-frame clones, and not every one. The table records some 100,000 clones, over 75% of them present only once. Sequenced sample: blood. The sequence was obtained from a human donor in good health. The donor label of this sample is uncertain. This chain uses TRBV11-3 with TRBJ2-1, with TRBD1 matching over 10 bases. In DNA form, the CDR3 reads TGTGCCAGCAGCTTGAGACAGGGGGCCGACAATGAGCAGTTCTTC. Its translation is CASSLRQGADNEQFF. Supplemented by reference TRBV11-3 and TRBJ2-1, the full variable domain reads EAGVVQSPRYKIIEKKQPVAFWCNPISGHNTLYWYLQNLGQGPELLIRYENEEAVDDSQLPKDRFSAERLKGVDSTLKIQPAELGDSAVYLCASSLRQGADNEQFFGPGTRLTVL.